This TCR beta chain was profiled in a study of blood T cells in healthy people across ages. A second about 7 to 12 cycle PCR used barcoded and J-beta primers. One entry per CDR3 protein results from TCRdb running MiXCR on the 5' RACE reads. This sample has fewer than 2,000,000 distinct CDR3 sequences, with around 36% found just once. Germline V lookup: CDR1 MDHEN, CDR2 SYDVKM. The length of the CDR3 is 13 residues. V was clipped by 4 bases and J by 2 bases, with 9 bases between them. Sequenced: blood. V and J are TRBV28 and TRBJ2-7; D gene unclear. This TCR was sampled from a woman in her 30s in good health. The CDR3 here is CASSWVDPYEQYF. The DNA of the CDR3 is TGTGCCAGCAGTTGGGTAGATCCCTACGAGCAGTACTTC.